This TCR beta chain was found in a study of CD8 T cells in ankylosing spondylitis. General study results and limits: Ankylosing spondylitis blood appeared to be characterized by a TCR beta motif of about eight highly homologous variants. CD8+ cells made up the disease-linked clones, which were relatively rare in peripheral blood.

A single record per CDR3 protein comes from TCRdb applying MiXCR to the 5' RACE reads. The sample gives about 480,000 distinct CDR3 sequences, 15% to 20% of which show up once; 1% is in the top ten. This CDR3 region has 14 residues. From germline, CDR1 is DFQATT and CDR2 SNEGSKA (reference sequence). On this clonotype: Its antigen remains unidentified.

The V gene is TRBV20-1, the J gene TRBJ1-1; maybe TRBD1 (5 bases). The specimen was blood, either unsorted or a sorted T cell fraction (not recorded which). This receptor was obtained from a male donor with ankylosing spondylitis. The CDR3 bases are TGCAGCGCTTCCCGTGGTGGGGCGAACACTGAAGCTTTCTTT. This translates into CSASRGGANTEAFF.